This is a list of T cell receptor beta chains from one sample in a study of cytotoxic CD8 clonotypes in ibrutinib-treated CLL. The assay was immunoSEQ multiplex PCR, and TCRdb's table has in-frame clones only and misses some. The table lists almost 85,000 clones, about 82% of them singletons, with roughly 5.4% in the top ten. The source material was PBMCs, sampled before ibrutinib treatment. The receptors derive from a human donor with chronic lymphocytic leukemia. Both conserved end residues are part of each CDR3. Each record gives: D gene, J gene, V gene, CDR3 protein. The D gene is left open where the match is weak.

>TRBD2|TRBJ2-5|TRBV7-6
CASSHLAGTSAGETQYF
>-|TRBJ2-7|TRBV14
CASSQVHVDEQYF
>-|TRBJ1-2|TRBV28
CASSFEVVRGSGYTF
>-|TRBJ2-7|TRBV7-2
CASSPQVQAYHEQYF
>-|TRBJ2-7|TRBV5-6
CASSLDGGRMWEQYF
>TRBD1|TRBJ2-1|TRBV28
CASRREQGLSYNEQFF
>-|TRBJ1-1|TRBV7-9
CASSLDGDMNTEAFF
>-|TRBJ1-1|TRBV5-6
CASSFRNTEAFF
>-|TRBJ1-4|TRBV5-1
CASSLGRGRATATNEKLFF
>-|TRBJ2-5|TRBV9
CASSAGQSETQYF
>-|TRBJ1-2|TRBV30
CAWSDGSNYGYTF
>TRBD1|TRBJ2-7|TRBV6-6
CASSPTGDQKNYEQYF
>-|TRBJ1-1|TRBV14
CASSTYGGVGLSNTEAFF
>-|TRBJ2-3|TRBV5-8
CASSLEHRSTDTQYF
>-|TRBJ2-1|TRBV7-8
CASYRGSYNEQFF
>TRBD2|TRBJ2-7|TRBV9
CASSGGTSGSYEQYF
>-|TRBJ2-7|TRBV15
CATSRRGDSYEQYF
>-|TRBJ1-2|TRBV25-1
CASFSGGHNYGYTF
>-|TRBJ2-7|TRBV5-4
CASSLRGTATYEQYF
>TRBD2|TRBJ2-1|TRBV7-2
CASSLVGSGVSYNEQFF
>TRBD1|TRBJ2-1|TRBV5-1
CASSLTRQGTNEQFF
>TRBD2|TRBJ2-3|TRBV29-1
CSTLTGAGGPQDTQYF
>TRBD1|TRBJ1-5|TRBV5-4
CASSAGQGGNQPQHF
>-|TRBJ1-5|TRBV12-5
CASGPDRRTSNSNQPQHF
>-|TRBJ2-3|TRBV11-2
CASSFGPSVSDTQYF
>-|TRBJ1-5|TRBV5-8
CASSLGRGTDNQPQHF